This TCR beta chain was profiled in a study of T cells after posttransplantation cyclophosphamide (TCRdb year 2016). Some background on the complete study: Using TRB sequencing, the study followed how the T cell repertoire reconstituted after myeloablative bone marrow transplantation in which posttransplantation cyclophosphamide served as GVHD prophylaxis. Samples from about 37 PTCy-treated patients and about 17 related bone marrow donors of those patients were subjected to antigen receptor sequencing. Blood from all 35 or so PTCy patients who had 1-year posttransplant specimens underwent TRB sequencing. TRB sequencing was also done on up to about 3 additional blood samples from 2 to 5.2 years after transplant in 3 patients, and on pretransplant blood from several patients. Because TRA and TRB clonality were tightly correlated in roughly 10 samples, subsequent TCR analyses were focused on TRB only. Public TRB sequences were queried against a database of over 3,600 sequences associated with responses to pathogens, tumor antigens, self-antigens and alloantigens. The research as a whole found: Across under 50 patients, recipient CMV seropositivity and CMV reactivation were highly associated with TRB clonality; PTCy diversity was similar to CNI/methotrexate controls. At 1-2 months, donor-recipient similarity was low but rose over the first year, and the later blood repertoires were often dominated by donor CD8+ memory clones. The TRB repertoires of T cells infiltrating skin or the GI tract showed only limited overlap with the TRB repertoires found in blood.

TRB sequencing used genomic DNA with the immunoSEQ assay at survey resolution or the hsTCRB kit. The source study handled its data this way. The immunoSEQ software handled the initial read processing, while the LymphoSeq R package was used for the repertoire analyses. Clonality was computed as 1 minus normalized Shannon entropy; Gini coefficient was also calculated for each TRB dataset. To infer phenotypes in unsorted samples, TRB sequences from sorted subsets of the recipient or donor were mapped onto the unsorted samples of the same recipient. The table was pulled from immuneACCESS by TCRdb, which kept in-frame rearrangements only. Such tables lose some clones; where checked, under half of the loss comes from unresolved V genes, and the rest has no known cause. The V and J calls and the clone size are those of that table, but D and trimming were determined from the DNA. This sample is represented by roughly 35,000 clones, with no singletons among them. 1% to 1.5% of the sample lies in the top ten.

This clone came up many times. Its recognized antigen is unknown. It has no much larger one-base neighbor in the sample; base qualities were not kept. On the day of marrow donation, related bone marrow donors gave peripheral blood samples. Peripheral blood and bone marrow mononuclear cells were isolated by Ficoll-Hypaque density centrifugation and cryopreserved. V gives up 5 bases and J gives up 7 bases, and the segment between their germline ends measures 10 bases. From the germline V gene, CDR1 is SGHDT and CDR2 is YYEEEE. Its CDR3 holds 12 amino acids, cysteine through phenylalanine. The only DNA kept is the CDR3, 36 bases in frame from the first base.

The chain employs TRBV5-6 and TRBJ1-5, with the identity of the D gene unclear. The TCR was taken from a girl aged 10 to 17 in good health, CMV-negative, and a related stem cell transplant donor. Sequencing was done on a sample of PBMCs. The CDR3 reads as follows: CASSSALQPQHF. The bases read TGTGCCAGCAGTTCCGCCCTACAGCCCCAGCATTTT.